The rows below give T cell receptor beta chains drawn from one sample of a study of regulatory T cells in long-lasting Graves disease. TCRdb independently ran MiXCR on the multiplex PCR reads; one entry per CDR3 protein. The repertoire has 600,000 to 800,000 distinct CDR3 sequences, around 30% of them found once; the top ten carry about 42%. Source: peripheral blood mononuclear cells (PBMCs), taken when the disease was refractory, from a patient treated with antithyroid drugs. The receptors shown here come from a female donor with Graves disease. Each CDR3 is given with its conserved first and last residue. A D gene is named only where the DNA matches it firmly. A row's size may be missing; if present it is once, few, many or a size class.

len | j_gene | v_gene | d_gene | abundance | CDR3nt | CDR3aa
16 | TRBJ1-6 | TRBV27 | NA | NA | TGTGCCAGCAGTTTGTGGCAGGGTTCCTATAATTCACCCCTCCACTTT | CASSLWQGSYNSPLHF
16 | TRBJ1-1 | TRBV12-3/TRBV12-4 | NA | few | TGTGCCAGCAGTTCACCGTCAGCGGGCGGTAAGGTTGAAGCTTTCTTT | CASSSPSAGGKVEAFF
14 | TRBJ2-7 | TRBV25-1 | NA | NA | TGTGCCAGCAGTGAATGGGCAGGGGGGGACGAGCAGTACTTC | CASSEWAGGDEQYF
14 | TRBJ2-7 | TRBV7-6 | NA | NA | TGTGCCAGCAGCCCGTACAGCACCGGCTACGAGCAGTACTTC | CASSPYSTGYEQYF
14 | TRBJ1-5 | TRBV29-1 | NA | few | TGCAGCGTTTCCAATGACAGAGGCAATCAGCCCCAGCATTTT | CSVSNDRGNQPQHF
13 | TRBJ1-5 | TRBV3-1 | NA | NA | TGTGCCAGCAGGGCAGGGATGGGTCAGCCCCAGCATTTT | CASRAGMGQPQHF
16 | TRBJ2-7 | TRBV6-2/TRBV6-3 | TRBD1 | NA | TGTGCCAGCAGTTCCCGACAGGGGAAGATCACCTACGAGCAGTACTTC | CASSSRQGKITYEQYF
14 | TRBJ2-1 | TRBV20-1 | NA | NA | TGCAGTGCGCAGACAGCAAGCTCCTACAATGAGCAGTTCTTC | CSAQTASSYNEQFF
18 | TRBJ1-5 | TRBV2 | NA | NA | TGTGCCAGCAGTACCCGGGGTGCCACATTAGTTATAAATCAGCCCCAGCATTTT | CASSTRGATLVINQPQHF
14 | TRBJ1-3 | TRBV2 | NA | NA | TGTGCCAGCAGCTTGGGGCCTCCTGGAAACACCATATATTTT | CASSLGPPGNTIYF
15 | TRBJ1-1 | TRBV20-1 | NA | few | TGCAGTGCTAGAGGGGTGGGGCGGTGGAACACTGAAGCTTTCTTT | CSARGVGRWNTEAFF
13 | TRBJ1-6 | TRBV10-1 | NA | few | TGCGCCAGCAGTGTGGACAGCGTCTCACCCCTCCACTTT | CASSVDSVSPLHF
17 | TRBJ2-7 | TRBV29-1 | TRBD2 | few | TGCAGCGTTGAAGAGGGGGGACTAGCGGGAGATATAGGGGAGCAGTACTTC | CSVEEGGLAGDIGEQYF
11 | TRBJ1-1 | TRBV28 | NA | few | TGTGCCAGCGGGAACCACAGGGCCGCTTTCTTT | CASGNHRAAFF
14 | TRBJ2-3 | TRBV13 | TRBD2 | NA | TGTGCCAGCAGCTTAAGCGGGAGCGCAGATACGCAGTATTTT | CASSLSGSADTQYF
12 | TRBJ2-7 | TRBV11-1 | NA | many | TGTGCCAGCAGCTCCCCCCCCTACGAGCAGTACTTC | CASSSPPYEQYF
17 | TRBJ2-1 | TRBV12-5 | TRBD2 | NA | TGTGCTAGTGGTTTGGACCGACTAGCGGGATATTCGAATGAGCAGTTCTTC | CASGLDRLAGYSNEQFF
13 | TRBJ1-2 | TRBV12-3/TRBV12-4 | NA | many | TGTGCCAGCAGTTTGAAACAGATCTATGGCTACACCTTC | CASSLKQIYGYTF
15 | TRBJ1-6 | TRBV7-8 | NA | few | TGTGCCAGCAGCTTAATCGCAGGGGCTAATTCACCCCTCCACTTT | CASSLIAGANSPLHF
13 | TRBJ1-2 | TRBV6-1 | NA | NA | TGTGCCAGCAGACTCGACAGGCCTTATGGCTACACCTTC | CASRLDRPYGYTF
14 | TRBJ1-5 | TRBV27 | TRBD1 | NA | TGTGCCAGCAGTTTGGGACAGAACGGTCAGCCCCAGCATTTT | CASSLGQNGQPQHF
9 | TRBJ1-2 | TRBV20-1 | NA | NA | TGCAGTGCTAGAGATGGCTACACCTTC | CSARDGYTF
15 | TRBJ2-7 | TRBV20-1 | TRBD2 | NA | TGCAGTGCTAGAGATGGGACTAGGAGCACCTACGAGCAGTACTTC | CSARDGTRSTYEQYF
13 | TRBJ1-6 | TRBV7-3 | TRBD1 | NA | TGTGCCAGCAGCAAAGACAGGGTTTCACCCCTCCACTTT | CASSKDRVSPLHF
14 | TRBJ1-2 | TRBV19 | NA | few | TGTGCCAGTAGCCTTGTGGGGGCGAGCTATGGCTACACCTTC | CASSLVGASYGYTF
17 | TRBJ2-5 | TRBV12-3/TRBV12-4 | TRBD2 | many | TGTGCCAGCAACCCTGGGGGACTAGCGGGAGAGGAAGAGACCCAGTACTTC | CASNPGGLAGEEETQYF
14 | TRBJ1-1 | TRBV20-1 | NA | many | TGCAGTGCTAGAAAGGGGGGCACGGGTTCTGAAGCTTTCTTT | CSARKGGTGSEAFF
14 | TRBJ1-1 | TRBV6-1 | TRBD1 | NA | TGTGCCAGCAGTCCGTACAGGGGGAGCCCTGAAGCTTTCTTT | CASSPYRGSPEAFF
21 | TRBJ2-3 | TRBV15 | TRBD2 | NA | TGTGCCACCGAACTCCCCTACCGGACTAGCGGGATAAGGGAGCGCACAGATACGCAGTATTTT | CATELPYRTSGIRERTDTQYF
15 | TRBJ2-7 | TRBV12-3/TRBV12-4 | TRBD1 | NA | TGTGCCAGCAGTTTCGAAACGGGACAGAGCTACGAGCAGTACTTC | CASSFETGQSYEQYF
13 | TRBJ1-4 | TRBV20-1 | NA | few | TGCAGTGCTAGAGGGACAACGGATGAAAAACTGTTTTTT | CSARGTTDEKLFF
14 | TRBJ1-1 | TRBV28 | NA | many | TGTGCCAGCAGTTTAGGGCCTCTGGACACTGAAGCTTTCTTT | CASSLGPLDTEAFF
15 | TRBJ1-4 | TRBV5-1 | TRBD1 | few | TGCGCCAGCAGCTTGCTAGGGACAGATAATGAAAAACTGTTTTTT | CASSLLGTDNEKLFF
18 | TRBJ2-5 | TRBV20-1 | TRBD2 | many | TGCAGTGCTGGGTATCTCGGTCTAGCGGGAGATGGTCAAGAGACCCAGTACTTC | CSAGYLGLAGDGQETQYF
15 | TRBJ2-2 | TRBV30 | NA | few | TGTGCCTGGAGTGTTCGCGTTCCGAACACCGGGGAGCTGTTTTTT | CAWSVRVPNTGELFF
18 | TRBJ1-2 | TRBV29-1 | TRBD1 | NA | TGCAGCGTTGACAAACAGGGGCCTATCCCGAAATTAATGGGTGGCTACACCTTC | CSVDKQGPIPKLMGGYTF
13 | TRBJ1-2 | TRBV27 | NA | few | TGTGCCAGCAGGCGAGGTATTAACTATGGCTACACCTTC | CASRRGINYGYTF
22 | TRBJ2-3 | TRBV6-2/TRBV6-3 | TRBD2 | NA | TGTGCCAGCACCTCCTCCCCTGCTAGCGGGAGATATTCTTGGCCAATGGGTGATACGCAGTATTTT | CASTSSPASGRYSWPMGDTQYF
18 | TRBJ2-2 | TRBV4-1 | NA | NA | TGCGCCAGCAGCCAAGAAATTGGCGCCAGGGGTTTTGCCGGGGAGCTGTTTTTT | CASSQEIGARGFAGELFF
14 | TRBJ1-6 | TRBV12-3/TRBV12-4 | NA | NA | TGTGCCAGCAGTTTGTACAGGGAGTACTCACCCCTCCACTTT | CASSLYREYSPLHF
17 | TRBJ2-3 | TRBV20-1 | TRBD2 | NA | TGCAGTGCTAGAGATGTTAGCGGGAGGGTTTCCGCAGATACGCAGTATTTT | CSARDVSGRVSADTQYF
13 | TRBJ1-4 | TRBV12-3/TRBV12-4 | NA | few | TGTGCCAGCAGTCCGGGGCACAATGAAAAACTGTTTTTT | CASSPGHNEKLFF
15 | TRBJ2-5 | TRBV19 | NA | few | TGTGCCAGCGCCCCTATGGGAAGACAGCAAGAGACCCAGTACTTC | CASAPMGRQQETQYF
13 | TRBJ1-5 | TRBV6-2/TRBV6-3 | NA | few | TGTGCCAGCAGTCACGGTGTGGATCAGCCCCAGCATTTT | CASSHGVDQPQHF
14 | TRBJ1-2 | TRBV28 | NA | NA | TGTGCCAGCAATTTGCTGGACGGTAACTATGGCTACACCTTC | CASNLLDGNYGYTF
14 | TRBJ2-2 | TRBV27 | TRBD1 | NA | TGTGCCAGCAGTCGGGACAGGGGCGACGGGGAGCTGTTTTTT | CASSRDRGDGELFF
13 | TRBJ1-3 | TRBV5-1 | NA | NA | TGCGCCAGCAGCTTGGTACCCAGCGGGGACATATATTTT | CASSLVPSGDIYF
16 | TRBJ2-2 | TRBV12-3/TRBV12-4 | TRBD2 | once | TGTGCCAGCGGTTTAGGCGGGAGTGCGAACACCGGGGAGCTGTTTTTT | CASGLGGSANTGELFF
14 | TRBJ1-1 | TRBV12-3/TRBV12-4 | TRBD1 | few | TGTGCCAGCAGTTTAGCGTACACAGGGGCTGAAGCTTTCTTT | CASSLAYTGAEAFF
12 | TRBJ1-2 | TRBV20-1 | NA | few | TGCATACCATCGGAAACCTATGGTGGCTACACCTTC | CIPSETYGGYTF
12 | TRBJ2-7 | TRBV7-2 | NA | many | TGTGCCAGCAGCTTATACCTCTACGAGCAGTACTTC | CASSLYLYEQYF